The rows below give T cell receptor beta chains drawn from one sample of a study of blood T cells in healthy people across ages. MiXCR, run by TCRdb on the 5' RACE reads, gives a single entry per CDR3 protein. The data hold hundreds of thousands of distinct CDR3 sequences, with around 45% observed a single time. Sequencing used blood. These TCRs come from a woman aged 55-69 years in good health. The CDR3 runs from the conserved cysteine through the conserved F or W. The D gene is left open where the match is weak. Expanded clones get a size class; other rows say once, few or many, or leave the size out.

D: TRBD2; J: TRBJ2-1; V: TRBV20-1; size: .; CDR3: CSARDLAGGNYNEQFF; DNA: TGCAGTGCTAGAGATTTGGCGGGAGGCAATTACAATGAGCAGTTCTTC
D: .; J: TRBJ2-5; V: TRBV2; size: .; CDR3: CASSDESRIGTQYF; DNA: TGTGCCAGCAGTGATGAGTCTAGGATAGGGACCCAGTACTTC
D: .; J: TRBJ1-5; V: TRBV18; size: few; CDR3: CASSEYSNQPQHF; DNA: TGTGCCAGCTCCGAATATAGCAATCAGCCCCAGCATTTT
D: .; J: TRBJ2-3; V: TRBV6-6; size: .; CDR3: CASSYTRPTSTDTQYF; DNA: TGTGCCAGCAGTTACACCCGCCCGACTAGCACAGATACGCAGTATTTT
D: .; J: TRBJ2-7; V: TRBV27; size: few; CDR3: CASRRKRESSYEQYF; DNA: TGTGCCAGCAGGAGGAAACGGGAGAGCTCCTACGAGCAGTACTTC
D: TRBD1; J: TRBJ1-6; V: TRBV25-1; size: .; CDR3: CASSPGGGSYNPPLHF; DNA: TGTGCCAGCAGTCCAGGGGGCGGCTCCTATAATCCACCCCTCCACTTT
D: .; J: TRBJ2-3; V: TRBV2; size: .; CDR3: CASRHPGGTDTQYF; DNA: TGTGCCAGCAGACACCCCGGGGGAACAGATACGCAGTATTTT
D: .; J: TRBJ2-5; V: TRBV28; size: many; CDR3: CASSLPVRETQYF; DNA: TGTGCCAGCAGTTTACCGGTTAGGGAGACCCAGTACTTC
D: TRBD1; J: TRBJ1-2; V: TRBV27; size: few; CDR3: CASSGTQGAGGYTF; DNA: TGTGCCAGCAGTGGGACCCAGGGGGCTGGTGGCTACACCTTC
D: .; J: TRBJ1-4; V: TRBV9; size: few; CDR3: CASARTVVNEKLFF; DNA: TGTGCCAGCGCTCGGACGGTCGTTAATGAAAAACTGTTTTTT
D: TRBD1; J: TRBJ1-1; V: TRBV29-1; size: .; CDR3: CSVNRGMNTEAFF; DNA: TGCAGCGTTAACAGGGGGATGAACACTGAAGCTTTCTTT
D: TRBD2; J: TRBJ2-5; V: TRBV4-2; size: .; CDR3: CASSQTGEGNEQYF; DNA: TGTGCCAGCAGCCAAACGGGGGAGGGGAATGAGCAGTACTTC
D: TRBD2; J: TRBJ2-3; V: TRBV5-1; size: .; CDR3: CASRRAGGTADTQYF; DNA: TGCGCCAGCAGAAGAGCGGGAGGGACGGCAGATACGCAGTATTTT
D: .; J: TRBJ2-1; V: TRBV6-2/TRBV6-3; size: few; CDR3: CASSLDPFSEQFF; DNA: TGTGCCAGCAGTCTGGACCCTTTCAGTGAGCAGTTCTTC
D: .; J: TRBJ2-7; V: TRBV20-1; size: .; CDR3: CSARGETMGGEQYF; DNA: TGCAGTGCTAGAGGAGAGACTATGGGTGGGGAGCAGTACTTC
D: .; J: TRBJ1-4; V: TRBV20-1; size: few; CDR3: CSTAGATNEKLFF; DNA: TGCAGCACAGCAGGAGCAACTAATGAAAAACTGTTTTTT
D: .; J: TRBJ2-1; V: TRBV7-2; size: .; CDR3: CASSFVGTYNEQFF; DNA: TGTGCCAGCAGCTTTGTAGGAACCTACAACGAGCAGTTCTTC
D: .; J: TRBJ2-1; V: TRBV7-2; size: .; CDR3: CASSYPGSGNEQFF; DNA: TGTGCCAGCAGCTACCCGGGCTCGGGAAATGAGCAGTTCTTC
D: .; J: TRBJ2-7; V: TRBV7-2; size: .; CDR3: CASSTGIFSYEQYF; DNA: TGTGCCAGCAGTACAGGGATATTCTCCTACGAGCAGTACTTC
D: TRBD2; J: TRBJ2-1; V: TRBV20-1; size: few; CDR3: CSAVGTSAYNEQFF; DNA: TGCAGTGCTGTCGGGACTAGCGCCTACAATGAGCAGTTCTTC
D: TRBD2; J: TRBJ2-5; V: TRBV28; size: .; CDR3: CASSFGLGLAGGEINEQYF; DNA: TGTGCCAGCAGTTTTGGTCTGGGACTAGCGGGAGGGGAGATCAATGAGCAGTACTTC
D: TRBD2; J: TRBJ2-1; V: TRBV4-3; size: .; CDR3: CASSQDAGGLYREQFF; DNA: TGCGCCAGCAGCCAAGACGCGGGAGGGCTATATAGAGAGCAGTTCTTC
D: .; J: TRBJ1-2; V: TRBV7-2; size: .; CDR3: CASSLAGRFNGYTF; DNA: TGTGCCAGCAGCTTAGCGGGGAGGTTCAATGGCTACACCTTC
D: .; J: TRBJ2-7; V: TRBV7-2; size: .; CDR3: CASSQNSGGNYEQYF; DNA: TGTGCCAGCAGCCAAAATAGTGGGGGGAACTACGAGCAGTACTTC
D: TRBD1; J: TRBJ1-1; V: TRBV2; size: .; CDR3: CASSGGEDRNAFF; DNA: TGTGCCAGCAGTGGAGGGGAGGACAGGAACGCTTTCTTT
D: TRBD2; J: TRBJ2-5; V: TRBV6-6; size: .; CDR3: CASSAGTRKKETQYF; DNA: TGTGCCAGCAGTGCGGGGACTAGGAAGAAAGAGACCCAGTACTTC
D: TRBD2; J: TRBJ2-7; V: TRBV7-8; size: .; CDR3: CASSSTPWIAGGYEQYF; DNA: TGTGCCAGCAGCTCGACCCCCTGGATAGCGGGAGGTTACGAGCAGTACTTC